This TCR beta chain was retrieved from a study of control samples from healthy donors and cancer patients. The method was immunoSEQ multiplex PCR; TCRdb's version includes in-frame clones alone and lacks a portion of them. The sample records some 120,000 clones, about 95% being singletons. The CDR3 sequence is 16 residues long. V lost 0 bases, J lost 2 bases, and 16 bases lay in between. In germline, CDR1 is SQVTM, CDR2 ANQGSEA. This TCR was sampled from a man between 25 and 39 years old in good health. The rearrangement links TRBV29-1 to TRBJ2-5; the D is unclear. Sequenced material: blood. Here the CDR3 reads CSVEEVRVDGQETQYF. The CDR3 region has the DNA TGCAGCGTTGAAGAGGTCCGGGTGGACGGACAAGAGACCCAGTACTTC.